Detailed here is one T cell receptor beta chain. Its target is not known. The record originates from a study of vaccination and CD4 T cells after COVID-19. Overall study context: Cells were stimulated with overlapping spike peptides from SARS-CoV-2, HCoV-NL63, HCoV-OC43 and HCoV-229E. Study results and caveats: Reactive clonotype counts went from median approximately 20 after infection to a few dozen after vaccination, nonsignificantly. Among reactive clones from convalescent patients, a median 86.3% appeared only post-vaccination.

The CDR3 consists of 14 residues. The V gene's germline CDR1 is MNHNS and CDR2 SASEGT. The germline V and J ends were trimmed by 6 bases and 4 bases, with 13 bases remaining between them. Sequenced with the Oncomine TCR Beta short-read assay was DNA taken from cultured CD4+ T cells. Extraction of genomic DNA was performed on cultured CD4+ T cells. TCRdb processed the PCR reads anew with MiXCR; each CDR3 protein has one entry. The sample shows some 20,000 distinct CDR3 sequences, 43% of them seen only once. Documented treatment: roughly 10-day PBMC culture with coronavirus spike peptide pools or control peptides (ViraFEST assay).

This chain links TRBV6-1 with TRBJ1-3; D is uncertain. The sequencing used CD4+ T cells from blood, cultured in vitro, collected after SARS-CoV-2 vaccination. This TCR derives from a human donor who had recovered from COVID-19. CDR3 nucleotide sequence: TGTGCCAGCAGCCCACCAGGAATCGGAAACACCATATATTTT. Encoded protein: CASSPPGIGNTIYF.